This TCR beta chain was sequenced in a study of T-cell memory formation after mild COVID-19 (dated by TCRdb to about 2021). Describing the broader study: TCR sequence clusters from the two donors were largely donor specific. Longitudinal TCRalpha and TCRbeta repertoire sequencing tracked T-cell clones expanding and contracting after mild COVID-19 in two donors. The cohort was made up of two young adult volunteers, one female and one male, who were previously healthy. Beyond this particular receptor, the publication reports: Contracting CD4+ clones were found mainly in CM and EM memory subsets, while CD8+ clones were enriched in EMRA. The second-wave clones that peaked on day 37 were not confirmed to be SARS-CoV-2 specific. The study included only a couple of mild cases, and larger cohorts that include severe cases with pre-infection samples were judged to be necessary. Some responding clones were found in pre-infection memory, which suggests that pre-existing cross-reactive memory T cells took part in the SARS-CoV-2 response. From day 15 to 85, contracting clones showed balanced CD4/CD8 phenotypes, whereas a second wave of clones that expanded from day 15 to 37 leaned towards CD4+.

Ficoll-Paque density gradient centrifugation was used to isolate PBMCs. Instrument on record: Illumina NovaSeq 6000. Using 5'RACE with constant-segment primers, TCRalpha and TCRbeta cDNA libraries were constructed, with sample barcodes and unique molecular identifiers added in the process. Trizol reagent was used to extract RNA from every sample. The libraries were amplified in two PCR steps, and the second step added a second sample barcode and Illumina TruSeq adapters. Libraries were sequenced on an Illumina NovaSeq with 2 x 150 bp paired-end reads. Per the source publication's procedure: Reads were demultiplexed and collapsed into UMI-guided consensus sequences with migec v1.2.7. Using mixcr v2.1.11, UMI consensuses were aligned to TRA and TRB V and J templates and then assembled into clonotypes. A clonotype was counted as expanded or contracted only if both edgeR and NoisET called the change significant, with noise models trained on biological replicates. For edgeR calls, a false discovery rate-adjusted p below 0.01 and a log2 fold-change threshold of 1 were applied. As an exploratory analysis of dynamics, max-normalized trajectories of the 1000 most abundant clonotypes were examined by PCA with hierarchical clustering. The CD4 or CD8 phenotype of responding clones was assigned using the separately sequenced CD4+ and CD8+ repertoires. TCRdb reran the public reads through fastp at Q25 and MiXCR, keeping productive beta chains. Each record represents a unique CDR3 protein, reported with the most common genes and DNA among its rows. TCRdb's processing, not the authors' own work, is the source of the V and J calls. This sample comprises 350,000 or so distinct CDR3 sequences, about 20% of them detected only once. The top ten constitute roughly a fifth of the sample.

With respect to this clonotype: Its antigen is not yet known. One base away there is no much larger clone; base qualities are not given.

According to the germline V gene, CDR1 reads SGHRS and CDR2 reads YFSETQ. The junction shows trimming of 3 bases on V and 0 bases on J, plus 7 bases between the germline ends. From the cysteine up to the phenylalanine, the CDR3 has a length of 15 residues. Of the read, only the CDR3 DNA is kept; its 45 bases are in frame from base 1. The sequenced sample was PBMCs or a T cell subset sorted from them (not recorded which). This receptor chain uses TRBV5-1 and TRBJ2-6; no D gene call is confident. The clonotype comes from a man aged 18 to 29 who had mild COVID-19 (a few samples of this study predate the infection). The sample titles of this study are shuffled in the database, so cell type and time point are left out; the donor was told from shared clones. The nucleotides read TGCGCCAGCAGCTCGGACCCCTCTGGGGCCAACGTCCTGACTTTC. It codes for CASSSDPSGANVLTF. The CDR3 plus the reference TRBV5-1 and TRBJ2-6 genes for the other parts give the full variable domain: KAGVTQTPRYLIKTRGQQVTLSCSPISGHRSVSWYQQTPGQGLQFLFEYFSETQRNKGNFPGRFSGRQFSNSRSEMNVSTLELGDSALYLCASSSDPSGANVLTFGAGSRLTVL.